This TCR beta chain appears in the sequencing data of a study of tumour-infiltrating T cells in Burkitt lymphoma. In the study overall: Overall and progression-free survival were predicted by productive clonality.

Sequencing was performed with immunoSEQ multiplex PCR; in TCRdb, only in-frame clones are kept and a portion is missing. The sample contains about 7,600 clones, about a sixth of which appear only once. CDR1 is MNHNS, CDR2 SASEGT, per germline. The CDR3 consists of 14 residues. The V end lost 1 base, the J end lost 1 base, and 7 bases lay between the germline ends. Only a few counts were recorded for this clone. This clonotype was obtained from a human donor with diffuse large B-cell lymphoma. Material for sequencing was tumor tissue. The chain links TRBV6-1 to TRBJ1-2; no clear D gene. CDR3 bases: TGTGCCAGCAGTGAAGGGCAGATTAACTATGGCTACACCTTC. Its translation is CASSEGQINYGYTF.